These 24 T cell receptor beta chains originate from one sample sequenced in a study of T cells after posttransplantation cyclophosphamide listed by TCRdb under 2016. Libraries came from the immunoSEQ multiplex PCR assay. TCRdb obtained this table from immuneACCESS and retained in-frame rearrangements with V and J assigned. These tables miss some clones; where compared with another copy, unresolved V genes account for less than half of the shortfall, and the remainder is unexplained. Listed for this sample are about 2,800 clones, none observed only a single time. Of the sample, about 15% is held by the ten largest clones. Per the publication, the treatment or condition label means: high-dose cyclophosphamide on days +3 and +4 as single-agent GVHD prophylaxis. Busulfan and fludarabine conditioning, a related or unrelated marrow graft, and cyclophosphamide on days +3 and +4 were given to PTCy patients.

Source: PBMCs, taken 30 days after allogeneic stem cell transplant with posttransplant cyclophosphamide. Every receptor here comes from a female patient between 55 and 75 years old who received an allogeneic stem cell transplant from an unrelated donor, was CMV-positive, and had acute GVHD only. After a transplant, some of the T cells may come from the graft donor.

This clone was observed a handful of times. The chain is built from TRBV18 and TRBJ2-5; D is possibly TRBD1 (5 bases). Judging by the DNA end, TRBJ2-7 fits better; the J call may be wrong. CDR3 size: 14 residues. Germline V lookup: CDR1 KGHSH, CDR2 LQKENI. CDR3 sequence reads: CASSPGLSSYEQYF. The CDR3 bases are TGTGCCAGCTCACCGGGGCTGAGCTCCTACGAGCAGTACTTC.

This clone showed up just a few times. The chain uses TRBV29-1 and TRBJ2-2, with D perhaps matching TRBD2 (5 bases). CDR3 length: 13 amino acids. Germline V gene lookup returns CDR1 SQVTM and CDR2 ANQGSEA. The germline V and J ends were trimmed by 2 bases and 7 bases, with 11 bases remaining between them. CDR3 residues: CSVESGGHGELFF. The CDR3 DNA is TGCAGCGTTGAAAGTGGCGGGCACGGGGAGCTGTTTTTT.

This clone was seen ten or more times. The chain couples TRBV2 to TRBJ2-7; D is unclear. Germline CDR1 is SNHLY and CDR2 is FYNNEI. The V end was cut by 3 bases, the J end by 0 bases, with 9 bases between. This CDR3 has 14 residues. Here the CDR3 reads CASSEGRNSYEQYF. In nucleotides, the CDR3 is TGTGCCAGCAGTGAGGGCAGAAACTCCTACGAGCAGTACTTC.

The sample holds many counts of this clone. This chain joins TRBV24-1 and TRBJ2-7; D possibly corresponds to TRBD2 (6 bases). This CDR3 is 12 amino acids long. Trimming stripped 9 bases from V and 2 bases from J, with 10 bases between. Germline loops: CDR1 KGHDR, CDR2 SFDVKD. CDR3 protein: CATLAGPYEQYF. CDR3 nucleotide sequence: TGTGCCACCCTCGCGGGGCCCTACGAGCAGTACTTC.

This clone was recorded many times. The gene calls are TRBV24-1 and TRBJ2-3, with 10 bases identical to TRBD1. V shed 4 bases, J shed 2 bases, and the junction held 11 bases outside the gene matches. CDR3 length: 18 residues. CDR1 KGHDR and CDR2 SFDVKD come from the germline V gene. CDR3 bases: TGTGCCACCAGTGACGCCGGGACAGGGGACGGAATCACAGATACGCAGTATTTT. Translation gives CATSDAGTGDGITDTQYF.

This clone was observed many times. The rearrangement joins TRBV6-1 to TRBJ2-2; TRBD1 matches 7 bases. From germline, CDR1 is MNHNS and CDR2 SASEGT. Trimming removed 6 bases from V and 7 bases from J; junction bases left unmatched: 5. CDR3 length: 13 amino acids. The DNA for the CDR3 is TGTGCCAGCAGGAACAGGGGCGGCGGGGAGCTGTTTTTT. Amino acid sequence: CASRNRGGGELFF.

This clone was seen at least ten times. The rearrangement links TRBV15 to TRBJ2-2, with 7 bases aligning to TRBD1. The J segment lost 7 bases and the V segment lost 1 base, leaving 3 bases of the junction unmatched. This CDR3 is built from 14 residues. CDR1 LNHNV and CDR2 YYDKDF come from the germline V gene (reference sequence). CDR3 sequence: CATSRGQGVGELFF. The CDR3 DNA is TGTGCCACCAGCAGAGGACAGGGCGTCGGGGAGCTGTTTTTT.

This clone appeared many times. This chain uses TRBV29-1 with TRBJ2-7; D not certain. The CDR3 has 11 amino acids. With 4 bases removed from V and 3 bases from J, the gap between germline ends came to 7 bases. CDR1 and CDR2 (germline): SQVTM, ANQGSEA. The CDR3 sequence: CSVGARYEQYF. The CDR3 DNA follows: TGCAGCGTTGGGGCCCGCTACGAGCAGTACTTC.

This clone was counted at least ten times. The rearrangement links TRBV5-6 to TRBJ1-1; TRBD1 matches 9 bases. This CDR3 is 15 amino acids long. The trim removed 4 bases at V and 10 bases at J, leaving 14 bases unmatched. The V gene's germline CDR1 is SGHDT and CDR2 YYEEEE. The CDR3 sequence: CASSQGTGRGVGAFF. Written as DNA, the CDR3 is TGTGCCAGCAGCCAAGGGACAGGGAGGGGGGTCGGAGCTTTCTTT.

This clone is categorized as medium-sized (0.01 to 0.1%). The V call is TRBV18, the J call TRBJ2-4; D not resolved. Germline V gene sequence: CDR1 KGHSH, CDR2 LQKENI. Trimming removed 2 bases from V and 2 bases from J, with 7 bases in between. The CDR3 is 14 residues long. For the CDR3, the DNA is TGTGCCAGCTCACCAGCAGCGACCAAAAACATTCAGTACTTC. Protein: CASSPAATKNIQYF. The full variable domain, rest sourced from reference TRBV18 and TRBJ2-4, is NAGVMQNPRHLVRRRGQEARLRCSPMKGHSHVYWYRQLPEEGLKFMVYLQKENIIDESGMPKERFSAEFPKEGPSILRIQQVVRGDSAAYFCASSPAATKNIQYFGAGTRLSVL.

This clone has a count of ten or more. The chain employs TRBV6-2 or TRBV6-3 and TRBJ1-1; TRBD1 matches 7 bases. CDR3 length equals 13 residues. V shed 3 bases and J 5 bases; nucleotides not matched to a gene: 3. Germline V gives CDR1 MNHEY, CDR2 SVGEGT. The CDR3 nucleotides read TGTGCCAGCAGTTATACAGGGGTGACTGAAGCTTTCTTT. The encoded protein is CASSYTGVTEAFF.

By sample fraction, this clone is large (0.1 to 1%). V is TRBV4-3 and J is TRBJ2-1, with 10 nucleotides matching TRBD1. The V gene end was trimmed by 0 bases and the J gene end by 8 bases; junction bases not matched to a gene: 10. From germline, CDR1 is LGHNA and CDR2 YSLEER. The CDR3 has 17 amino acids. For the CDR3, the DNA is TGCGCCAGCAGCCAAGATCTCCCAGACAGGGGGCGGGATGAGCAGTTCTTC. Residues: CASSQDLPDRGRDEQFF.

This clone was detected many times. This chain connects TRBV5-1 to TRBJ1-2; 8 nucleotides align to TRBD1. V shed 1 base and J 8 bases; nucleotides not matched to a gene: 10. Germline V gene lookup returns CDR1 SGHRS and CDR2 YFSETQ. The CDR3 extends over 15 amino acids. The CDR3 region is CASSLSGTGVLGYTF. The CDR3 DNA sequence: TGCGCCAGCAGCTTGTCCGGGACAGGAGTCCTCGGCTACACCTTC. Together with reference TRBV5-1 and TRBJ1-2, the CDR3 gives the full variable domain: KAGVTQTPRYLIKTRGQQVTLSCSPISGHRSVSWYQQTPGQGLQFLFEYFSETQRNKGNFPGRFSGRQFSNSRSEMNVSTLELGDSALYLCASSLSGTGVLGYTFGSGTRLTVV.

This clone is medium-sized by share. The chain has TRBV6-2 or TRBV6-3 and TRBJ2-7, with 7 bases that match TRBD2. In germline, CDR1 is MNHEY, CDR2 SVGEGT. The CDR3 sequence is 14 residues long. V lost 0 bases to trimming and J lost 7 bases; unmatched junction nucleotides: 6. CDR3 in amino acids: CASSYSAGAREQYF. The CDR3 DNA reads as TGTGCCAGCAGTTACTCGGCGGGAGCTAGGGAGCAGTACTTC.

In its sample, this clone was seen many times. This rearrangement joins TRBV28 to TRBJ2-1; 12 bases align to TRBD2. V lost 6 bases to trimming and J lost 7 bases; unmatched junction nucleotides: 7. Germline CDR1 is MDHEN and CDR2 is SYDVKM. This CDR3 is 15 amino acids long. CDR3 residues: CASSRLAGGGNEQFF. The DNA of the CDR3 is TGTGCCAGCAGCCGCCTAGCGGGAGGGGGGAATGAGCAGTTCTTC.

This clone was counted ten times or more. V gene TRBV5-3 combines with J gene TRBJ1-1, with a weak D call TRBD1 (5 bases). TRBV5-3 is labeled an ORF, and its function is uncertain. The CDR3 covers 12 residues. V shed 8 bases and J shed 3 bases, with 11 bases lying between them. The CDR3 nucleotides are TGTGCCAGGGGGGGGGTTGACACTGAAGCTTTCTTT. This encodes CARGGVDTEAFF.

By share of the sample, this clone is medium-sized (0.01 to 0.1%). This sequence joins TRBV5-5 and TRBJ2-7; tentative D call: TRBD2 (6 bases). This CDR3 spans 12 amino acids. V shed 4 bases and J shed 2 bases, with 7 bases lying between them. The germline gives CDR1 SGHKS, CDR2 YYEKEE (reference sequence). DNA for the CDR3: TGTGCCAGCAGCCGCGGGGCCTACGAGCAGTACTTC. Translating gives CASSRGAYEQYF. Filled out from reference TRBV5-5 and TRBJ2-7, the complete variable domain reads DAGVTQSPTHLIKTRGQQVTLRCSPISGHKSVSWYQQVLGQGPQFIFQYYEKEERGRGNFPDRFSARQFPNYSSELNVNALLLGDSALYLCASSRGAYEQYFGPGTRLTVT.

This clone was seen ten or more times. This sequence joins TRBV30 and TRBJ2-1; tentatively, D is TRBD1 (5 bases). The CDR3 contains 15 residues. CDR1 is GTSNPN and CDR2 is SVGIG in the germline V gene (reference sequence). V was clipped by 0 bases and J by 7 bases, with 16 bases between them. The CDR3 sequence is CAWSVLGQGWNEQFF. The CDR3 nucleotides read TGTGCCTGGAGTGTACTCGGGCAGGGCTGGAATGAGCAGTTCTTC.

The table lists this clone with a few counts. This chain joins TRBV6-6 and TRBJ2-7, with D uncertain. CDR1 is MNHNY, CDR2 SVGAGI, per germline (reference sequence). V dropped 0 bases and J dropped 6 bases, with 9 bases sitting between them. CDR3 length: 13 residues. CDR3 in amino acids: CASSYSRQSEQYF. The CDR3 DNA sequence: TGTGCCAGCAGTTACTCGAGGCAAAGCGAGCAGTACTTC.

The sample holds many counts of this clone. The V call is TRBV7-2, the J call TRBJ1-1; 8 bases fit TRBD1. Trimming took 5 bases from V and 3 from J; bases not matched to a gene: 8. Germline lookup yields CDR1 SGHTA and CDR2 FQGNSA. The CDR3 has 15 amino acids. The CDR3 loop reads CASSRTGPRYTEAFF. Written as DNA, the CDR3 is TGTGCCAGCAGCCGGACAGGGCCCCGGTACACTGAAGCTTTCTTT.

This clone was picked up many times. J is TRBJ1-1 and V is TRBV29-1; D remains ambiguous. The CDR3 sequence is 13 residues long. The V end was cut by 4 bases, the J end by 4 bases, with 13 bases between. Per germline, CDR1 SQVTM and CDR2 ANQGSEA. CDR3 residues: CSVVGGSPTEAFF. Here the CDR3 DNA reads TGCAGCGTTGTAGGCGGAAGTCCCACTGAAGCTTTCTTT.

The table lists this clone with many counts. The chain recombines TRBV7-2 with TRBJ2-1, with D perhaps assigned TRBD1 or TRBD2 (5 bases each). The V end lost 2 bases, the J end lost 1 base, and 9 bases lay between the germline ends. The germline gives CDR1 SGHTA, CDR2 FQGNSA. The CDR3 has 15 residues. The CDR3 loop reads CASSLLGESYNEQFF. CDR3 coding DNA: TGTGCCAGCAGCTTATTAGGGGAGTCCTACAATGAGCAGTTCTTC.

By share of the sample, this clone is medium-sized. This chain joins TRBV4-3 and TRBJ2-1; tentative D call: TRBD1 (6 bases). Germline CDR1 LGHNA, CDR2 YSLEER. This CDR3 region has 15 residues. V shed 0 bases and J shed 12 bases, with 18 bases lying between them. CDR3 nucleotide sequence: TGCGCCAGCAGCCAAGATCGCCGAACCGGGACACCGCAGTTCTTC. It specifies CASSQDRRTGTPQFF.

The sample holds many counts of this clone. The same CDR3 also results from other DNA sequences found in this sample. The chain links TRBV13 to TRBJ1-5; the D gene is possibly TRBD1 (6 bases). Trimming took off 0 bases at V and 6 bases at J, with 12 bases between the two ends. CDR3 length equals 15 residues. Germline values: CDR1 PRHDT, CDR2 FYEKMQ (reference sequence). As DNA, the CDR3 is TGTGCCAGCAGCTTAGGCAGGGGCAGAGGTCAGCCCCAGCATTTT. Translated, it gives CASSLGRGRGQPQHF.